The rows below give T cell receptor beta chains drawn from one sample of a study of T cell repertoires in cytomegalovirus infection. In TCRdb, the reads were re-called with MiXCR into one record per CDR3 protein. This table holds 250,000 to 350,000 distinct CDR3 sequences, about a quarter found once. Sample: PBMCs. Receptor source: a human donor in good health (CMV status not recorded). Some clones in this sample may be carry-over from other donors' samples. Both conserved end residues are part of each CDR3. The D gene is left open where the match is weak. Only some rows state a clone size, as once, few, many or a class for expanded clones.

v_gene: TRBV7-3
d_gene: .
abundance: .
j_gene: TRBJ1-2
CDR3aa: CASTTGGPLPEGYTF
CDR3nt: TGTGCCAGCACCACCGGAGGGCCGCTTCCGGAAGGCTACACCTTC

v_gene: TRBV19
d_gene: TRBD1
abundance: few
j_gene: TRBJ1-4
CDR3aa: CASSATTGGIEKLFF
CDR3nt: TGTGCCAGTAGTGCGACGACAGGGGGAATCGAAAAACTGTTTTTT

v_gene: TRBV7-2
d_gene: TRBD1
abundance: few
j_gene: TRBJ2-7
CDR3aa: CASSHRGVYEQYF
CDR3nt: TGTGCCAGCAGCCACAGGGGGGTCTACGAGCAGTACTTC

v_gene: TRBV7-9
d_gene: .
abundance: .
j_gene: TRBJ2-1
CDR3aa: CASQTGETAYNEQFF
CDR3nt: TGTGCCAGCCAGACGGGGGAGACAGCCTACAATGAGCAGTTCTTC

v_gene: TRBV9
d_gene: TRBD1
abundance: .
j_gene: TRBJ1-3
CDR3aa: CASSGNFRDSSGNTIYF
CDR3nt: TGTGCCAGCAGCGGGAATTTCCGGGACAGCTCTGGAAACACCATATATTTT

v_gene: TRBV7-8
d_gene: .
abundance: many
j_gene: TRBJ2-1
CDR3aa: CASSLGSGSYNEQFF
CDR3nt: TGTGCCAGCAGCTTAGGCTCCGGGTCCTACAATGAGCAGTTCTTC

v_gene: TRBV7-2
d_gene: .
abundance: many
j_gene: TRBJ1-1
CDR3aa: CASSFSGVNTEAFF
CDR3nt: TGTGCCAGCAGCTTCAGCGGGGTGAACACTGAAGCTTTCTTT

v_gene: TRBV12-3/TRBV12-4
d_gene: .
abundance: few
j_gene: TRBJ2-1
CDR3aa: CASSPESRGLSGSRPNEQFF
CDR3nt: TGTGCCAGCAGTCCAGAATCCAGGGGGCTTAGCGGGTCACGCCCCAATGAGCAGTTCTTC

v_gene: TRBV7-2
d_gene: TRBD2
abundance: many
j_gene: TRBJ2-3
CDR3aa: CASSLSRSGRGLTDTQYF
CDR3nt: TGTGCCAGCAGCCTCTCCCGTAGCGGGAGGGGGCTCACAGATACGCAGTATTTT

v_gene: TRBV28
d_gene: .
abundance: many
j_gene: TRBJ1-5
CDR3aa: CASSLHSGNQPQHF
CDR3nt: TGTGCCAGCAGTTTGCATTCTGGCAATCAGCCCCAGCATTTT

v_gene: TRBV2
d_gene: .
abundance: .
j_gene: TRBJ1-5
CDR3aa: CATREGVGNQPQHF
CDR3nt: TGTGCCACCCGGGAAGGGGTTGGCAATCAGCCCCAGCATTTT

v_gene: TRBV26
d_gene: .
abundance: once
j_gene: TRBJ2-6
CDR3aa: CASSGGTSGSSSGANVLSF
CDR3nt: TGTGCCAGCAGCGGGGGGACTAGCGGGAGTAGCTCTGGGGCCAACGTCCTGAGTTTC

v_gene: TRBV28
d_gene: TRBD1
abundance: .
j_gene: TRBJ2-3
CDR3aa: CASPPTGDRGTDTQYF
CDR3nt: TGTGCCAGCCCCCCCACAGGGGACAGGGGAACAGATACGCAGTATTTT

v_gene: TRBV7-2
d_gene: TRBD1
abundance: many
j_gene: TRBJ2-4
CDR3aa: CASSLGGGPGQGWGENIQYF
CDR3nt: TGTGCCAGCAGCTTAGGTGGGGGGCCGGGACAGGGTTGGGGAGAGAACATTCAGTACTTC

v_gene: TRBV24-1
d_gene: TRBD2
abundance: many
j_gene: TRBJ2-1
CDR3aa: CATSDARTSGKGSMFEQFF
CDR3nt: TGTGCCACCAGTGATGCCCGGACTAGCGGGAAGGGTTCGATGTTTGAGCAGTTCTTC

v_gene: TRBV11-2
d_gene: .
abundance: many
j_gene: TRBJ2-1
CDR3aa: CASSRGTYNEQFF
CDR3nt: TGTGCCAGCAGCAGAGGAACTTACAATGAGCAGTTCTTC

v_gene: TRBV7-2
d_gene: TRBD2
abundance: many
j_gene: TRBJ2-3
CDR3aa: CASSLARTSFADTQYF
CDR3nt: TGTGCCAGCAGCTTAGCGAGGACTAGTTTCGCAGATACGCAGTATTTT

v_gene: TRBV7-2
d_gene: .
abundance: many
j_gene: TRBJ2-7
CDR3aa: CASSLGGNYRDPYEQYF
CDR3nt: TGTGCCAGCAGCTTAGGGGGAAACTACAGGGACCCCTACGAGCAGTACTTC

v_gene: TRBV12-3/TRBV12-4
d_gene: .
abundance: once
j_gene: TRBJ2-7
CDR3aa: CASRPFRRVGGEQYF
CDR3nt: TGTGCCAGCAGACCCTTTAGGCGGGTAGGAGGCGAGCAGTACTTC

v_gene: TRBV29-1
d_gene: TRBD1
abundance: .
j_gene: TRBJ2-5
CDR3aa: CSVDETGNQETQYF
CDR3nt: TGCAGCGTTGACGAGACAGGGAATCAAGAGACCCAGTACTTC

v_gene: TRBV19
d_gene: TRBD2
abundance: few
j_gene: TRBJ2-3
CDR3aa: CASRDTSGGRTDTQYF
CDR3nt: TGTGCCAGTAGAGACACTAGCGGGGGGCGCACAGATACGCAGTATTTT

v_gene: TRBV6-2/TRBV6-3
d_gene: .
abundance: many
j_gene: TRBJ2-1
CDR3aa: CASSYGRFPYNEQFF
CDR3nt: TGTGCCAGCAGTTACGGGCGGTTCCCCTACAATGAGCAGTTCTTC

v_gene: TRBV28
d_gene: .
abundance: once
j_gene: TRBJ2-3
CDR3aa: CASSPLRNPDTQYF
CDR3nt: TGTGCCAGCAGCCCCCTCCGGAACCCAGATACGCAGTATTTT

v_gene: TRBV3-1
d_gene: .
abundance: .
j_gene: TRBJ1-5
CDR3aa: CASSQDGPALGNQPQHF
CDR3nt: TGTGCCAGCAGCCAAGATGGACCGGCCTTGGGCAATCAGCCCCAGCATTTT

v_gene: TRBV11-2
d_gene: TRBD1
abundance: many
j_gene: TRBJ2-7
CDR3aa: CASSGLLRDRSPYEQYF
CDR3nt: TGTGCCAGCAGCGGCCTCCTACGGGACAGGAGCCCCTACGAGCAGTACTTC

v_gene: TRBV12-3/TRBV12-4
d_gene: .
abundance: .
j_gene: TRBJ1-5
CDR3aa: CASRSGSSNQPQHF
CDR3nt: TGTGCCAGCAGATCAGGGAGTTCCAATCAGCCCCAGCATTTT

v_gene: TRBV5-1
d_gene: TRBD1
abundance: few
j_gene: TRBJ2-1
CDR3aa: CASSPGQGQLSYNEQFF
CDR3nt: TGCGCCAGCAGCCCGGGACAGGGCCAACTCTCCTACAATGAGCAGTTCTTC

v_gene: TRBV5-1
d_gene: TRBD2
abundance: few
j_gene: TRBJ2-1
CDR3aa: CASSLSSGGAPEEFF
CDR3nt: TGCGCCAGCAGCTTGTCTAGCGGGGGGGCCCCGGAGGAGTTCTTC

v_gene: TRBV5-6
d_gene: .
abundance: .
j_gene: TRBJ1-2
CDR3aa: CASSMDPGDNYGYTF
CDR3nt: TGTGCCAGCAGCATGGATCCTGGGGATAACTATGGCTACACCTTC

v_gene: TRBV7-2
d_gene: .
abundance: many
j_gene: TRBJ1-2
CDR3aa: CASSLGIAEPYGYTF
CDR3nt: TGTGCCAGCAGCTTAGGTATCGCAGAACCCTATGGCTACACCTTC

v_gene: TRBV5-5
d_gene: .
abundance: once
j_gene: TRBJ1-2
CDR3aa: CASSLDSPNYGYTF
CDR3nt: TGTGCCAGCAGCCTGGACAGCCCGAACTATGGCTACACCTTC

v_gene: TRBV7-6
d_gene: TRBD1
abundance: many
j_gene: TRBJ1-1
CDR3aa: CASSTGQGFTEAFF
CDR3nt: TGTGCCAGCAGCACTGGACAGGGGTTCACTGAAGCTTTCTTT